This TCR beta chain is from a study of blood T cells in healthy people across ages. Using a J-beta primer mix together with a sample-barcoded 5' primer, a second PCR was run for about 6 to 12 cycles. TCRdb processed the 5' RACE reads anew with MiXCR; each CDR3 protein has one entry. The repertoire includes 710,000 or so distinct CDR3 sequences, 20% to 25% of them detected once, and 20% to 25% sits in the top ten. Peripheral blood, approximately 10 milliliters per donor, was collected. Sequencing input: blood. The sequence was collected from a man aged 65 to 85 in good health.

The CDR3 protein is CASSPVRGSRLGGYTF. The CDR3 DNA follows: TGTGCCAGCAGTCCAGTAAGGGGTAGTCGTTTGGGGGGCTACACCTTC. V gene TRBV12-3 or TRBV12-4 combines with J gene TRBJ1-2, with D possibly TRBD1 on 5 matching bases. V dropped 5 bases and J dropped 8 bases, with 24 bases sitting between them. The CDR3 totals 16 residues.